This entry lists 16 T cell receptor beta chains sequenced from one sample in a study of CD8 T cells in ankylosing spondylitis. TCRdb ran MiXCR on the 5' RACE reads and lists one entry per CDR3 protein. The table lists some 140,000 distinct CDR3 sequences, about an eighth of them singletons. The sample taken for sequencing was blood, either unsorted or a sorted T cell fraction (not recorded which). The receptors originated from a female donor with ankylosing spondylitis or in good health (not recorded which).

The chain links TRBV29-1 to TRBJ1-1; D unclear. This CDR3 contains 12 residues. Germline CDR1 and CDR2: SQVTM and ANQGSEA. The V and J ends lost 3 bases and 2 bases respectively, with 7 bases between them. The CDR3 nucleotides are TGCAGCGTTGACGGGCTTAACACTGAAGCTTTCTTT. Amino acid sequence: CSVDGLNTEAFF.

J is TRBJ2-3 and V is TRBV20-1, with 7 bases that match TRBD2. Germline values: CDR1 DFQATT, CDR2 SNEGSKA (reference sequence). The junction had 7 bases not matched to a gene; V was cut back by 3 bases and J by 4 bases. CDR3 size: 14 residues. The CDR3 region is CSASRLALADTQYF. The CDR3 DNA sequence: TGCAGTGCTAGCCGACTAGCTCTCGCAGATACGCAGTATTTT.

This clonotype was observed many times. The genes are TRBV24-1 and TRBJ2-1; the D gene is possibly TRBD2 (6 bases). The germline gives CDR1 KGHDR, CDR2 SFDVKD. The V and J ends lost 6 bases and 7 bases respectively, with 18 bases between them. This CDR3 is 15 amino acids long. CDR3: CATSNRELTKNEQFF. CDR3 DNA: TGTGCCACCAGTAACCGGGAGTTGACGAAAAATGAGCAGTTCTTC.

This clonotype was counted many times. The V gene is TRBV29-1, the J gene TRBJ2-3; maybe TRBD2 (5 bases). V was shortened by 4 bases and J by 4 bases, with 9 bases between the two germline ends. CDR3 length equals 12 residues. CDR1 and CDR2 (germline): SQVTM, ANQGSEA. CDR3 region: CSVAGVADTQYF. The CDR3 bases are TGCAGCGTTGCCGGGGTGGCAGATACGCAGTATTTT.

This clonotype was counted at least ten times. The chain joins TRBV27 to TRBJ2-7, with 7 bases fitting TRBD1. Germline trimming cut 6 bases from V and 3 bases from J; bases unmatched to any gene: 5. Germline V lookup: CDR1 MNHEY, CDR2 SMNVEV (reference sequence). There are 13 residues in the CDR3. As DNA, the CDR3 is TGTGCCAGCAGGGGACAGACCTACTACGAGCAGTACTTC. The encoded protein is CASRGQTYYEQYF.

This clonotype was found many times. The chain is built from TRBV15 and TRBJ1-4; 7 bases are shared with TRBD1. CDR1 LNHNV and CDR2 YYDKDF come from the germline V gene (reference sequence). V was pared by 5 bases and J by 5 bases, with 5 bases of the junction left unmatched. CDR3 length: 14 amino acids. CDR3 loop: CATSQPGQNEKLFF. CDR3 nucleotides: TGTGCCACCAGCCAACCGGGACAGAATGAAAAACTGTTTTTT. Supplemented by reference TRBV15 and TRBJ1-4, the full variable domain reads DAMVIQNPRYQVTQFGKPVTLSCSQTLNHNVMYWYQQKSSQAPKLLFHYYDKDFNNEADTPDNFQSRRPNTSFCFLDIRSPGLGDTAMYLCATSQPGQNEKLFFGSGTQLSVL.

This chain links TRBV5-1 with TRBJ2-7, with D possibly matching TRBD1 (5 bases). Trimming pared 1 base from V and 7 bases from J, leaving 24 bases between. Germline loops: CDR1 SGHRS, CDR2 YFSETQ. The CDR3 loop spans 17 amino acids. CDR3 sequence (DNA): TGCGCCAGCAGCTTGACTTTCTGGGCAGGGAACCCTTGGGAGCAGTACTTC. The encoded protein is CASSLTFWAGNPWEQYF.

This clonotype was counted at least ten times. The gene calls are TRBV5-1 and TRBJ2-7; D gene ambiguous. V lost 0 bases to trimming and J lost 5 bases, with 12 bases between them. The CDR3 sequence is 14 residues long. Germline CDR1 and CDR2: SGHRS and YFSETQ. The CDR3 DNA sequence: TGCGCCAGCAGCTTGGGTACCCGATACGACGAGCAGTACTTC. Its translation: CASSLGTRYDEQYF. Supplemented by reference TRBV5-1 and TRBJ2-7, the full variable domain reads KAGVTQTPRYLIKTRGQQVTLSCSPISGHRSVSWYQQTPGQGLQFLFEYFSETQRNKGNFPGRFSGRQFSNSRSEMNVSTLELGDSALYLCASSLGTRYDEQYFGPGTRLTVT.

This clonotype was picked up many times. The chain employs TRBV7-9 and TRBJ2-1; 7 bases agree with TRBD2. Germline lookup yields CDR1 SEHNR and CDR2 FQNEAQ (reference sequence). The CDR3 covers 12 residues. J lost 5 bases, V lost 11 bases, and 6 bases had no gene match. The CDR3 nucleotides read TGTGCCCTCGGACTAGGCAACAATGAGCAGTTCTTC. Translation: CALGLGNNEQFF.

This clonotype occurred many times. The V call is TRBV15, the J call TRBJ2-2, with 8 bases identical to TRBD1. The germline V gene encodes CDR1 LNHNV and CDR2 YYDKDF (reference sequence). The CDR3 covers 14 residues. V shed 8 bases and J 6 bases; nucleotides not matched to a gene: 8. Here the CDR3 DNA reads TGTGCCACCTTCGACAGGGGAGGAGCCGGGGAGCTGTTTTTT. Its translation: CATFDRGGAGELFF.

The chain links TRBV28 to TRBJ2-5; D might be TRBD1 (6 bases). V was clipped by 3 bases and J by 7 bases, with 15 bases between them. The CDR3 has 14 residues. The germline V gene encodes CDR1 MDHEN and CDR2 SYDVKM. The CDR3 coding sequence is TGTGCCAGCAGTTTGCAGGGGCGCGGAGGGACCCAGTACTTC. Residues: CASSLQGRGGTQYF.

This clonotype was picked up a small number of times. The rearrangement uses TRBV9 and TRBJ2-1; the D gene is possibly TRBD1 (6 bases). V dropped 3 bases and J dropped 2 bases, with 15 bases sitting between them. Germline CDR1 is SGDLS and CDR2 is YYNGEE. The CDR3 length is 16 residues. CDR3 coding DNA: TGTGCCAGCAGCGAAAAACAGGGCAGCCCCTACAATGAGCAGTTCTTC. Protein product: CASSEKQGSPYNEQFF. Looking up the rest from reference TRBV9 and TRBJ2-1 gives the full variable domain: DSGVTQTPKHLITATGQRVTLRCSPRSGDLSVYWYQQSLDQGLQFLIQYYNGEERAKGNILERFSAQQFPDLHSELNLSSLELGDSALYFCASSEKQGSPYNEQFFGPGTRLTVL.

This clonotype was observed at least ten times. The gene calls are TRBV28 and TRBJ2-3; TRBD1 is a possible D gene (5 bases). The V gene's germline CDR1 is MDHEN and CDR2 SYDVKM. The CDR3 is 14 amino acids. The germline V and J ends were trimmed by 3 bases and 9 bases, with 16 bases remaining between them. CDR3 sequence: CASSLAGAKGTQYF. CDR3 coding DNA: TGTGCCAGCAGTTTGGCTGGGGCAAAAGGGACGCAGTATTTT.

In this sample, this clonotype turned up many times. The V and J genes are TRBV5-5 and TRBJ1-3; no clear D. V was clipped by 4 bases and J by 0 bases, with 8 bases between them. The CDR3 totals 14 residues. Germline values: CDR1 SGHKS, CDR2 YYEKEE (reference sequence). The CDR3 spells CASSTQSSGNTIYF. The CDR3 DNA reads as TGTGCCAGCAGCACGCAGAGCTCTGGAAACACCATATATTTT.

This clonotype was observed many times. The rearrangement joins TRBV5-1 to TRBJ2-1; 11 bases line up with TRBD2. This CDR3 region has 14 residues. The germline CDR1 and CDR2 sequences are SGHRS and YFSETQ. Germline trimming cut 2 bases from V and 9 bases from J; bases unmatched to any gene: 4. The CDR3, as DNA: TGCGCCAGCAGCTTTAGCGGGAGGGAAGGTGAGCAGTTCTTC. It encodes CASSFSGREGEQFF.

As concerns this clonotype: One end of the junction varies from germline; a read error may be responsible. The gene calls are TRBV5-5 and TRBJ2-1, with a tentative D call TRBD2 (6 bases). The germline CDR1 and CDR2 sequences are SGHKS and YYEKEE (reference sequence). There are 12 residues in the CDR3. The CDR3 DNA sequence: TGTGCCAGCGGCTTGCTCGGGGGTGAGCAGTTCTTC. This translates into CASGLLGGEQFF.